These 16 T cell receptor beta chains originate from one sample sequenced in a study of human T cells and chemical hapten exposure. TCRdb independently ran MiXCR on the RACE reads; one entry per CDR3 protein. The data contain 100,000 to 150,000 distinct CDR3 sequences, 10% to 12% of them singletons. Stated time point: patch test 3, about 24 weeks after DPC sensitization. Documented treatment: therapeutic diphenylcyclopropenone sensitization with weekly scalp DPC. The sample here was whole blood, taken in connection with sensitization to the hapten diphenylcyclopropenone (DPC). The receptors shown here come from a woman aged 45-59 years with alopecia areata. Some clones in this sample may be carry-over from other donors' samples.

This clonotype appeared a few times. The V and J genes are TRBV13 and TRBJ1-3; no firm D call. The CDR3 sequence is 17 residues long. The V gene lost 4 bases and the J gene lost 0 bases, with 16 bases spanning the gap. Germline V gives CDR1 PRHDT, CDR2 FYEKMQ (reference sequence). Here the CDR3 reads CASSSLDSEPSGNTIYF. The CDR3 DNA is TGTGCCAGCAGCTCCCTAGACTCGGAACCCTCTGGAAACACCATATATTTT.

This clonotype was recorded at least ten times. The V and J genes are TRBV12-3 or TRBV12-4 and TRBJ2-7, with TRBD2 matching 13 bases. This CDR3 is built from 16 residues. V was clipped by 4 bases and J by 5 bases; unmatched bases: 8. CDR3 loop: CASSWGGTSGIHEQYF. For the CDR3, the DNA is TGTGCCAGCAGTTGGGGTGGGACTAGCGGGATCCACGAGCAGTACTTC.

J is TRBJ2-2 and V is TRBV12-3 or TRBV12-4; D is uncertain. The ends were cut back, 3 bases at V and 2 bases at J, with 4 bases in the middle. The CDR3 consists of 13 residues. CDR3 DNA sequence: TGTGCCAGCAGTTTCGGAAACACCGGGGAGCTGTTTTTT. Protein sequence: CASSFGNTGELFF.

This clonotype was observed many times. V usage is TRBV29-1 and J usage is TRBJ1-2; perhaps TRBD1 as D (6 bases). The CDR3 consists of 13 residues. The V end was cut by 4 bases, the J end by 8 bases, with 17 bases between. The germline V gene encodes CDR1 SQVTM and CDR2 ANQGSEA. The CDR3 DNA reads as TGCAGCGTTGCTCTCAGGGGAGATATGGGCTACACCTTC. Its translation is CSVALRGDMGYTF.

In its sample, this clonotype was seen a few times. The chain has TRBV5-1 and TRBJ2-3; no firm D call. V lost 0 bases, J lost 4 bases, and 6 bases lay in between. The CDR3 has 13 residues. The V gene's germline CDR1 is SGHRS and CDR2 YFSETQ. CDR3 protein: CASSLEDADTQYF. The CDR3 coding sequence is TGCGCCAGCAGCTTGGAGGACGCAGATACGCAGTATTTT.

This clonotype was counted at least ten times. This chain uses TRBV29-1 with TRBJ2-1; D gene ambiguous. In germline, CDR1 is SQVTM, CDR2 ANQGSEA. The CDR3 spans 11 residues. The V end was cut by 4 bases, the J end by 10 bases, with 11 bases between. CDR3 residues: CSVGALGEQFF. In nucleotides, the CDR3 is TGCAGCGTTGGTGCCTTGGGGGAGCAGTTCTTC.

V is TRBV6-2 or TRBV6-3 and J is TRBJ2-7; D is unresolved. CDR1 and CDR2 (germline): MNHEY, SVGEGT. The CDR3 has 12 residues. V was cut by 8 bases and J by 0 bases, with 8 bases left in between. The CDR3 coding sequence is TGTGCCAGCTGGGAAAGCTCCTACGAGCAGTACTTC. Protein sequence: CASWESSYEQYF.

V and J are TRBV4-3 and TRBJ1-6, with a weak D call TRBD1 (6 bases). The CDR3 contains 15 residues. V lost 0 bases and J lost 9, with 12 bases in between. CDR1 is LGHNA and CDR2 is YSLEER in the germline V gene. CDR3 DNA: TGCGCCAGCAGCCAAGATCGACAGGTCCCTTCACCCCTCCACTTT. This gives the protein CASSQDRQVPSPLHF.

J is TRBJ2-3 and V is TRBV9; 15 positions agree with TRBD2. V shed 3 bases and J 0 bases; nucleotides not matched to a gene: 8. The germline V gene has CDR1 SGDLS and CDR2 YYNGEE. The CDR3 loop spans 19 amino acids. CDR3 coding DNA: TGTGCCAGCAGCGGGAGGACTAGCGGGAGGGCGAGTAGCACAGATACGCAGTATTTT. This codes for CASSGRTSGRASSTDTQYF. The full variable domain, with the rest looked up from reference TRBV9 and TRBJ2-3, is DSGVTQTPKHLITATGQRVTLRCSPRSGDLSVYWYQQSLDQGLQFLIQYYNGEERAKGNILERFSAQQFPDLHSELNLSSLELGDSALYFCASSGRTSGRASSTDTQYFGPGTRLTVL.

The chain employs TRBV2 and TRBJ1-5; tentative D call: TRBD1 (6 bases). CDR3 length: 14 amino acids. Germline V CDR1 and CDR2: SNHLY, FYNNEI. V dropped 6 bases and J dropped 6 bases, with 15 bases sitting between them. Here the CDR3 reads CASSPRGACQPQHF. The DNA for the CDR3 is TGTGCCAGCAGCCCTAGGGGGGCTTGTCAGCCCCAGCATTTT.

CDR3 nucleotide sequence: TGTGCCAGCAGCTTGGCCGCGGCAGGAGGGGCTTTCTTT. Translated: CASSLAAAGGAFF. The chain has TRBV5-6 and TRBJ1-1; D ambiguous. Trimming left V 0 bases short and J 11 bases short, with 14 bases between. CDR3 length equals 13 residues. Germline V gene sequence: CDR1 SGHDT, CDR2 YYEEEE.

This clonotype has a handful of counts. V and J are TRBV19 and TRBJ2-1; 9 bases are shared with TRBD2. From germline, CDR1 is LNHDA and CDR2 SQIVND (reference sequence). J was trimmed by 5 bases and V by 3 bases; bases with no gene match: 23. There are 21 residues in the CDR3. The CDR3 DNA sequence: TGTGCCAGTAGTATCCCTAGCGGGAACCCCCGGGGCTCGAGGTTGCACAATGAGCAGTTCTTC. Its translation is CASSIPSGNPRGSRLHNEQFF.

This clonotype was detected many times. V is TRBV13 and J is TRBJ2-3; TRBD2 matches at 11 bases. This CDR3 comprises 16 residues. J lost 5 bases, V lost 1 base, and 5 bases had no gene match. Germline V CDR1 and CDR2: PRHDT, FYEKMQ (reference sequence). This CDR3 is CASSLETSGSGDTQYF. Written as DNA, the CDR3 is TGTGCCAGCAGCTTAGAAACTAGCGGGAGTGGAGATACGCAGTATTTT.

This clonotype has just a few counts. The chain is built from TRBV6-1 and TRBJ2-4, with a tentative D call TRBD1 (5 bases). Trimming took off 6 bases at V and 8 bases at J, with 14 bases between the two ends. CDR3 size: 13 residues. Germline values: CDR1 MNHNS, CDR2 SASEGT. The CDR3 loop is CASSGHIEDIQYF. In DNA, the CDR3 is TGTGCCAGCAGCGGACACATAGAGGACATTCAGTACTTC.

The chain joins TRBV28 to TRBJ2-7, with 7 positions matching TRBD1. Per the germline V gene, CDR1 is MDHEN and CDR2 is SYDVKM. The V and J ends lost 2 bases and 5 bases, in that order; junction bases with no gene match: 9. The CDR3 totals 15 residues. The CDR3 sequence: CASSLMTGRANEQYF. DNA for the CDR3: TGTGCCAGCAGTTTAATGACAGGGCGAGCTAACGAGCAGTACTTC.

This clonotype was counted ten times or more. The chain recombines TRBV5-4 with TRBJ2-4; D is possibly TRBD2 (6 bases). V gave up 2 bases and J gave up 9 bases, with 15 bases separating them. Germline V gene sequence: CDR1 SGHNT, CDR2 YYREEE (reference sequence). The CDR3 extends over 14 amino acids. CDR3 sequence (DNA): TGTGCCAGCAGCTTTGCGGACTACGGGCTCATTCAGTACTTC. Translating it yields CASSFADYGLIQYF.